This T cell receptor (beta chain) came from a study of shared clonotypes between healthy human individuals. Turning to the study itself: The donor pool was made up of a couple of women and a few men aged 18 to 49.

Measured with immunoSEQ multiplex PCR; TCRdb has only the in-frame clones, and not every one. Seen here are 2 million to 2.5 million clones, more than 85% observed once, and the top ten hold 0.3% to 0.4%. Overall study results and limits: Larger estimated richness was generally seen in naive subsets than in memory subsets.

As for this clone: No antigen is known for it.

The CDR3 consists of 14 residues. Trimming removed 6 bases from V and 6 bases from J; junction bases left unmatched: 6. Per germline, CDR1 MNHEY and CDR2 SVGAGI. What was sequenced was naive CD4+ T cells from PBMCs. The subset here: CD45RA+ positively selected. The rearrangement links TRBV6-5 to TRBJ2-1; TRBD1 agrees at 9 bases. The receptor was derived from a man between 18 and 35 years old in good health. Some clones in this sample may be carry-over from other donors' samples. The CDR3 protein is CASRRQGGSNEQFF. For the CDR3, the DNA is TGTGCCAGCAGGAGACAGGGGGGATCCAATGAGCAGTTCTTC.